Detailed here is one TCR beta chain. This entry is derived from a study of CD8 T cells in Susac syndrome. The RNA, roughly 0.45 to 1 ug, was put through reverse transcription using random hexamers. TCRdb called the immunoSEQ multiplex PCR reads again in MiXCR, with one record for every CDR3 protein. The sample lists some 200,000 distinct CDR3 sequences, approximately 96% occurring once. Sequenced input: CD4+ T cells from PBMCs. This clonotype was obtained from a human donor with Susac syndrome.

Written as DNA, the CDR3 is TGTGCCATACGCCCGGGACTAGCGGAGTCGGAGCAGTACTTC. Translating gives CAIRPGLAESEQYF. V gene TRBV10-3 combines with J gene TRBJ2-7; the match to TRBD2 covers 11 bases. This CDR3 comprises 14 residues. J gave up 7 bases and V 9 bases, and 11 bases lay outside the gene matches. Looked up from germline, CDR1 is ENHRY and CDR2 is SYGVKD.